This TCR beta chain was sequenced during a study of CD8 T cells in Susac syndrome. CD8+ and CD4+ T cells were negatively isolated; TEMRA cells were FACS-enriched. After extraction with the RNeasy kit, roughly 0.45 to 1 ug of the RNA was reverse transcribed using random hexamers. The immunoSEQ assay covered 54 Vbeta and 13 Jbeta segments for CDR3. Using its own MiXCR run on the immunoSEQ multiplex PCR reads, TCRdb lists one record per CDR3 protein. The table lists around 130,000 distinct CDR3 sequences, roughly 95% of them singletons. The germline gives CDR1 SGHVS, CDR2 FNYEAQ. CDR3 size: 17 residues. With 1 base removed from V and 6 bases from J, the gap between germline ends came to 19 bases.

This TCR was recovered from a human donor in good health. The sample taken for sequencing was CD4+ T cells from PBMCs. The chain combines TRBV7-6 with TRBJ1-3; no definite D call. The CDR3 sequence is CASSLGARTAAENTIYF. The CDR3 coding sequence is TGTGCCAGCAGCTTAGGGGCTCGGACTGCCGCTGAAAACACCATATATTTT.